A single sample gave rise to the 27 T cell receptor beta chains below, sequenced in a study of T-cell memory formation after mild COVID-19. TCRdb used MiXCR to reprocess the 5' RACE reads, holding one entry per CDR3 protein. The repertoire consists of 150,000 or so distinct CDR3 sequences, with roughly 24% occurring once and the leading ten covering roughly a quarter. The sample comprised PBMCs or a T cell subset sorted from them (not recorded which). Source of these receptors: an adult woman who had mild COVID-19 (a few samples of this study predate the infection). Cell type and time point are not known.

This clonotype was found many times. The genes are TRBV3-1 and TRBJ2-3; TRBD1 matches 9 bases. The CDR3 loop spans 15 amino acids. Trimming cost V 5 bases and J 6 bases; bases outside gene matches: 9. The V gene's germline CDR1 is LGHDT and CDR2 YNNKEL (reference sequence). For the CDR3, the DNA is TGTGCCAGCAGCATACGGGACAGGGCGCACGATACGCAGTATTTT. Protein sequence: CASSIRDRAHDTQYF.

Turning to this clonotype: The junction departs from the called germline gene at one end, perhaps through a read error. The CDR3 region has the DNA TGCAGTGCTACCAACACAGGAGGAGGCACAGATACGAAGTATTTT. Amino acid sequence: CSATNTGGGTDTKYF. The J gene is TRBJ2-3, the V gene TRBV20-1, with D perhaps matching TRBD1 or TRBD2 (5 bases each). Germline V gene data show CDR1 as DFQATT and CDR2 as SNEGSKA (reference sequence). The CDR3 has 15 amino acids.

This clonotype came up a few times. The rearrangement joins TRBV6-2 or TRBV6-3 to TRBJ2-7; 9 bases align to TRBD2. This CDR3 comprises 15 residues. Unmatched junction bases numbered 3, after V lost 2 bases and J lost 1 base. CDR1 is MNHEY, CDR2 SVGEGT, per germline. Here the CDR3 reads CASSYDSGGSYEQYF. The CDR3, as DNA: TGTGCCAGCAGTTACGATAGCGGGGGATCCTACGAGCAGTACTTC.

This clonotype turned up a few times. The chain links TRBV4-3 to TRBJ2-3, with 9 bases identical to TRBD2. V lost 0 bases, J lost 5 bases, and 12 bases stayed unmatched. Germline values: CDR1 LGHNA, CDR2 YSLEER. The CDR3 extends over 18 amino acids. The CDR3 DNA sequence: TGCGCCAGCAGCCAAGAAGATCGGCTAGCGGGACGAGGAGATACGCAGTATTTT. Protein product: CASSQEDRLAGRGDTQYF.

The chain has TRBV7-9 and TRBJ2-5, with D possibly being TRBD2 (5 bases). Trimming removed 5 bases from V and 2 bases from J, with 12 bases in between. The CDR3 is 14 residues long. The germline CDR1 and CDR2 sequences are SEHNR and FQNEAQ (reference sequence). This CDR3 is CASSPDSSQETQYF. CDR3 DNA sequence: TGTGCCAGCAGCCCGGACTCGTCTCAAGAGACCCAGTACTTC. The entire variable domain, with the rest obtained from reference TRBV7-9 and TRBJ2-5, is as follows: DTGVSQNPRHKITKRGQNVTFRCDPISEHNRLYWYRQTLGQGPEFLTYFQNEAQLEKSRLLSDRFSAERPKGSFSTLEIQRTEQGDSAMYLCASSPDSSQETQYFGPGTRLLVL.

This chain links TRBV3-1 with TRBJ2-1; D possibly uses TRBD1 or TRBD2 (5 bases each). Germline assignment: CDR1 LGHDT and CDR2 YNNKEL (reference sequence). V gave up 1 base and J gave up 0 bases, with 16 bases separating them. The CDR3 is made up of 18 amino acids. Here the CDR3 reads CASSQGGAGGLSYNEQFF. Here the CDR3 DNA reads TGTGCCAGCAGCCAAGGGGGCGCAGGCGGACTCTCCTACAATGAGCAGTTCTTC.

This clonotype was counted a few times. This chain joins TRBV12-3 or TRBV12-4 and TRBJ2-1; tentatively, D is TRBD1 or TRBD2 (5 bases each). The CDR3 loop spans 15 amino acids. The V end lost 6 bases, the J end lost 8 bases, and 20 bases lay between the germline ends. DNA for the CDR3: TGTGCCAGCAGCACGGGGCGCCGAGTTTCGGATGAGCAGTTCTTC. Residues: CASSTGRRVSDEQFF.

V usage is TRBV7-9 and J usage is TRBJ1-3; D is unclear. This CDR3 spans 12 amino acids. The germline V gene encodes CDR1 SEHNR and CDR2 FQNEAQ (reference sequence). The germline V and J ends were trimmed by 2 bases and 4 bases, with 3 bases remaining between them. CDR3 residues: CASSLTGNTIYF. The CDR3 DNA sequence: TGTGCCAGCAGCTTAACCGGAAACACCATATATTTT.

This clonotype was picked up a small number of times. CDR3 in DNA: TGTGCCAGCAGCTCGCCCAAGACTAGCGGGAATTGGATTGCGGCCTACAATGAGCAGTTCTTC. As protein: CASSSPKTSGNWIAAYNEQFF. The chain recombines TRBV7-3 with TRBJ2-1, with 11 bases fitting TRBD2. Germline lookup yields CDR1 SGHTA and CDR2 FQGTGA. There are 21 residues in the CDR3. V gave up 4 bases and J gave up 2 bases; unmatched junction bases: 19.

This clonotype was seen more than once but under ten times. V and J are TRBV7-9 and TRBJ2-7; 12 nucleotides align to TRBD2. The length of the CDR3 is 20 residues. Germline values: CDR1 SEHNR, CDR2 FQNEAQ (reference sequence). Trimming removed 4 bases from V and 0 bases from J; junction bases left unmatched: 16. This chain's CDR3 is CASSSLRLAGGALHSYEQYF. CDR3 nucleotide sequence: TGTGCCAGCAGCTCCCTGCGGCTAGCGGGAGGGGCCCTCCACTCCTACGAGCAGTACTTC. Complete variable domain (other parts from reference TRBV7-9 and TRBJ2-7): DTGVSQNPRHKITKRGQNVTFRCDPISEHNRLYWYRQTLGQGPEFLTYFQNEAQLEKSRLLSDRFSAERPKGSFSTLEIQRTEQGDSAMYLCASSSLRLAGGALHSYEQYFGPGTRLTVT.

CDR3 sequence (DNA): TGTGCCAGCAGCGCCGGGTCTGAGAACACTGAAGCTTTCTTT. Translating gives CASSAGSENTEAFF. The V and J genes are TRBV6-4 and TRBJ1-1; D not certain. This CDR3 is 14 amino acids long. Germline V CDR1 and CDR2: MRHNA, SNTAGT. The V end lost 6 bases, the J end lost 1 base, and 12 bases lay between the germline ends.

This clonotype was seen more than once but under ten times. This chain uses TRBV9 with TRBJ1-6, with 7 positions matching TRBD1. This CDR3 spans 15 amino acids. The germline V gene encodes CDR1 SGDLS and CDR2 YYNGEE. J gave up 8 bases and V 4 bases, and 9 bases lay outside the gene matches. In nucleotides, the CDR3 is TGTGCCAGCAGCCCCCGACGGGACAGTTATTCACCCCTCCACTTT. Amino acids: CASSPRRDSYSPLHF.

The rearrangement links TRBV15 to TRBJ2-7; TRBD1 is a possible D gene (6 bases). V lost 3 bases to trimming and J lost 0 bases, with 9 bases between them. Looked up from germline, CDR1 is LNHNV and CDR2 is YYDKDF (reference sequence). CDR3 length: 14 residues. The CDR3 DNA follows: TGTGCCACCAGCAGGGACAGAGCCTCCTACGAGCAGTACTTC. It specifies CATSRDRASYEQYF. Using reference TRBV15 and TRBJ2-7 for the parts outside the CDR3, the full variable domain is DAMVIQNPRYQVTQFGKPVTLSCSQTLNHNVMYWYQQKSSQAPKLLFHYYDKDFNNEADTPDNFQSRRPNTSFCFLDIRSPGLGDTAMYLCATSRDRASYEQYFGPGTRLTVT.

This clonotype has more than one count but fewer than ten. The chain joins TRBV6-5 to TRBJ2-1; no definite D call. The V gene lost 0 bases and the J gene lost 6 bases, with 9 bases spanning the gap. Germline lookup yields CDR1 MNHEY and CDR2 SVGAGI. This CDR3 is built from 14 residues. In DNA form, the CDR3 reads TGTGCCAGCAGTTACTCGTCAGGTCCCAATGAGCAGTTCTTC. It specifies CASSYSSGPNEQFF.

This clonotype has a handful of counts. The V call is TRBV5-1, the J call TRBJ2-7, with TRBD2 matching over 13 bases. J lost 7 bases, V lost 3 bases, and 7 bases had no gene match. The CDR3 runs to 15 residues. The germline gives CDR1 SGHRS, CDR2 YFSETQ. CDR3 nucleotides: TGCGCCAGCAGCTACCGACTAGCGGGAGGTGGTGAGCAGTACTTC. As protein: CASSYRLAGGGEQYF.

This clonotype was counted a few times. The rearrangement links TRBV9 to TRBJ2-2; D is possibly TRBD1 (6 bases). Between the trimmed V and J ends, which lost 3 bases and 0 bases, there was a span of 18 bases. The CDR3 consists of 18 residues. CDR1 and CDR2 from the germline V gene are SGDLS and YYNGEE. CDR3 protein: CASSAKQQGRSNTGELFF. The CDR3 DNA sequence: TGTGCCAGCAGCGCTAAACAACAGGGAAGGTCGAACACCGGGGAGCTGTTTTTT.

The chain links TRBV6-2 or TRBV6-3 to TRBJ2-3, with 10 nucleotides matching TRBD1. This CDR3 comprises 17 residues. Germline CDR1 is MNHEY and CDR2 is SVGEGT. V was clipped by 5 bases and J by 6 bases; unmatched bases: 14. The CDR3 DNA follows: TGTGCCAGCAGTCCGACAGGGGGCCATAAGAATCAGGATACGCAGTATTTT. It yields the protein CASSPTGGHKNQDTQYF.

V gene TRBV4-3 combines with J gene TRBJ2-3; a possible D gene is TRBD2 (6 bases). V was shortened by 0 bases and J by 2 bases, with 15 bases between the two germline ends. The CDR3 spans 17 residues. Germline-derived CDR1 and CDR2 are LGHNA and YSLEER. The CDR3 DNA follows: TGCGCCAGCAGCCAAGATCAGTGGGGACTGGCCACAGATACGCAGTATTTT. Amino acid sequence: CASSQDQWGLATDTQYF.

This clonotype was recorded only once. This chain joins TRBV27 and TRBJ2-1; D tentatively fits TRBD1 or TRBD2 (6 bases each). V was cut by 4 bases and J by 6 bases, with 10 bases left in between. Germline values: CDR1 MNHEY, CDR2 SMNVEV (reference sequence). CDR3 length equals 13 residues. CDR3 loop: CASSWGASNEQFF. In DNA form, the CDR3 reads TGTGCCAGCAGTTGGGGGGCAAGCAATGAGCAGTTCTTC.

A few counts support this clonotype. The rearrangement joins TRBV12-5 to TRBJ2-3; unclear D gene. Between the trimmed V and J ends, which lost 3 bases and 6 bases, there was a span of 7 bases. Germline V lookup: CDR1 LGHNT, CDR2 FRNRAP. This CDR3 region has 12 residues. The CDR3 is CASGFSWDTQYF. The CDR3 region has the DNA TGTGCTAGTGGTTTTTCGTGGGATACGCAGTATTTT. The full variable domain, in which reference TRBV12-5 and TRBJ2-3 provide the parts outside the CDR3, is DARVTQTPRHKVTEMGQEVTMRCQPILGHNTVFWYRQTMMQGLELLAYFRNRAPLDDSGMPKDRFSAEMPDATLATLKIQPSEPRDSAVYFCASGFSWDTQYFGPGTRLTVL.

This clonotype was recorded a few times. The CDR3 region has the DNA TGTGCCACCAGCAGTATGGACGGACAAATTAGTGGCAATCAGCCCCAGCATTTT. This encodes CATSSMDGQISGNQPQHF. The chain joins TRBV15 to TRBJ1-5; TRBD1 might be the D (5 bases). V lost 3 bases and J 2 bases, leaving 20 bases between the germline ends. The CDR3 sequence is 18 residues long. Germline V CDR1 and CDR2: LNHNV, YYDKDF (reference sequence).

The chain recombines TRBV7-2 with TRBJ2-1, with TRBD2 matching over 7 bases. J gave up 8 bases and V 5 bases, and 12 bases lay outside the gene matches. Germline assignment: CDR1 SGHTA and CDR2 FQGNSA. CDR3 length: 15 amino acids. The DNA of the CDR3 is TGTGCCAGCAGCGTACGGGCGGGAGAAAGCGATGAGCAGTTCTTC. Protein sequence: CASSVRAGESDEQFF.

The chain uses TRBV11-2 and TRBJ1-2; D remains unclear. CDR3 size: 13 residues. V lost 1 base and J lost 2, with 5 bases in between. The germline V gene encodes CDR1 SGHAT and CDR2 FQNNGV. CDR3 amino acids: CASSLAPNYGYTF. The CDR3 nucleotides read TGTGCCAGCAGCTTAGCACCGAACTATGGCTACACCTTC.

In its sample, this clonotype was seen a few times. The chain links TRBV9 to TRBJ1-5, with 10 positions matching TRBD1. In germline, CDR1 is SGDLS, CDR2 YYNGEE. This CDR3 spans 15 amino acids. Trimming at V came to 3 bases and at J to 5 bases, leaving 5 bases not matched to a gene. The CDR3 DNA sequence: TGTGCCAGCAGCGAGACAGGGGGCTTAGATCAGCCCCAGCATTTT. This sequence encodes CASSETGGLDQPQHF. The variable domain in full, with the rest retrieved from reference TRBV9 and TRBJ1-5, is DSGVTQTPKHLITATGQRVTLRCSPRSGDLSVYWYQQSLDQGLQFLIQYYNGEERAKGNILERFSAQQFPDLHSELNLSSLELGDSALYFCASSETGGLDQPQHFGDGTRLSIL.

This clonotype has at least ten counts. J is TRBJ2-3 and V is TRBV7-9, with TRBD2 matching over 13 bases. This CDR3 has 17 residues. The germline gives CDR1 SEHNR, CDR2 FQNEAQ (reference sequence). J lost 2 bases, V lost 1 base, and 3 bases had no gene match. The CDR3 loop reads CASSLGTSGSYTDTQYF. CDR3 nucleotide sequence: TGTGCCAGCAGCTTAGGGACTAGCGGGAGCTACACAGATACGCAGTATTTT. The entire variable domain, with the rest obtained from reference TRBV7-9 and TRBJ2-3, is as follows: DTGVSQNPRHKITKRGQNVTFRCDPISEHNRLYWYRQTLGQGPEFLTYFQNEAQLEKSRLLSDRFSAERPKGSFSTLEIQRTEQGDSAMYLCASSLGTSGSYTDTQYFGPGTRLTVL.

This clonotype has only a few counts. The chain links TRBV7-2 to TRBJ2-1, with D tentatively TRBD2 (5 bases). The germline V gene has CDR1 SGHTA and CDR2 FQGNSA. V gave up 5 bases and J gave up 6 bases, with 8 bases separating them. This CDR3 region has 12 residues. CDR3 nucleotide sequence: TGTGCCAGCAGCCCCGGGGTCAATGAGCAGTTCTTC. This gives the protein CASSPGVNEQFF.

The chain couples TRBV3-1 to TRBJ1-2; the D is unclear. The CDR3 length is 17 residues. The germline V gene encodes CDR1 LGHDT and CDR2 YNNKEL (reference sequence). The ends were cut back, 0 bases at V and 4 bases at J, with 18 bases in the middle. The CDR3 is CASSQEHGGPTFYGYTF. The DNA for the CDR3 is TGTGCCAGCAGCCAAGAGCACGGCGGGCCCACCTTCTATGGCTACACCTTC.